This record looks at one TCR beta chain sequence and its context. Its antigen is unknown. Clones were read by immunoSEQ multiplex PCR, and TCRdb kept only the in-frame ones, dropping some. Of 41,000 or so clones listed, under 90% were seen once; the top ten hold about 1.2%. The source of the sample is a study of CD4 T cells in relation to SARS-CoV-2 and coronaviruses. This clonotype was obtained from an adult with COVID-19. Material: naive CD4+ T cells from PBMCs, cultured in vitro. Subset denoted: naive CD4+ T cells isolated by negative enrichment.

CDR3 loop: CASSLGGGPVETQYF. Written as DNA, the CDR3 is TGTGCCAGCAGTCTAGGGGGAGGGCCGGTGGAGACCCAGTACTTC. The chain combines TRBV11-1 with TRBJ2-5; perhaps TRBD2 as D (7 bases). CDR1 is SGHAT and CDR2 is FQDESV in the germline V gene (reference sequence). The CDR3 length is 15 residues. V was shortened by 6 bases and J by 5 bases, with 19 bases between the two germline ends.